This TCR beta chain appears in the sequencing data of a study of Tregs in tolerant kidney transplant recipients. Sequencing was performed with immunoSEQ multiplex PCR; in TCRdb, only in-frame clones are kept and a portion is missing. The table lists under 35,000 clones. The V gene end was trimmed by 5 bases and the J gene end by 8 bases; junction bases not matched to a gene: 12. The CDR3 covers 15 residues. Germline CDR1 and CDR2: SGHTA and FQGNSA. Points on this clone: The read comes to an end 3 residues before the CDR3 does, leaving the germline J gene to fill in the end.

The sample was CD8+ T cells from blood, taken before the transplant. The chain links TRBV7-2 to TRBJ2-1; 7 bases map to TRBD2. This sequence originates from a human donor who received a combined kidney and bone marrow transplant. The sequenced CDR3 bases are TGTGCCAGCAGCCTCGGGGGGACTTCCAACCATGAG. Translated: CASSLGGTSNHE. The entire CDR3 protein is CASSLGGTSNHEQFF.